This passage covers 2 T cell receptor beta chains from one sample sequenced in a study of identical twins. TCRdb re-derived calls from the 5' RACE reads in MiXCR, one entry per CDR3 protein. The table records roughly 690,000 distinct CDR3 sequences, approximately 22% of them present only once. The same data also went into a second study, on T cells expressing NK-cell markers.

The specimen was PBMCs. These receptors came from a woman aged 18-30 years in good health.

V usage is TRBV29-1 and J usage is TRBJ1-1; 8 bases map to TRBD1. The germline gives CDR1 SQVTM, CDR2 ANQGSEA. After removal of 5 bases from V and 1 base from J, the junction contained 9 bases not matched to a gene. This CDR3 has 15 residues. The CDR3 DNA reads TGCAGCGTTAACTCGCCGGGACAGGCGAACACTGAAGCTTTCTTT. It is translated as CSVNSPGQANTEAFF. Together with reference TRBV29-1 and TRBJ1-1, the CDR3 gives the full variable domain: SAVISQKPSRDICQRGTSLTIQCQVDSQVTMMFWYRQQPGQSLTLIATANQGSEATYESGFVIDKFPISRPNLTFSTLTVSNMSPEDSSIYLCSVNSPGQANTEAFFGQGTRLTVV.

The CDR3 region is CASSLRAGRGYNEQFF. The CDR3, as DNA: TGCGCCAGCAGCCTGAGGGCGGGCCGGGGTTACAATGAGCAGTTCTTC. The J gene is TRBJ2-1, the V gene TRBV5-1; D is possibly TRBD2 (5 bases). The CDR3 consists of 16 residues. Deletions cut 4 bases from V and 4 bases from J, with 18 bases between. The germline V gene encodes CDR1 SGHRS and CDR2 YFSETQ.